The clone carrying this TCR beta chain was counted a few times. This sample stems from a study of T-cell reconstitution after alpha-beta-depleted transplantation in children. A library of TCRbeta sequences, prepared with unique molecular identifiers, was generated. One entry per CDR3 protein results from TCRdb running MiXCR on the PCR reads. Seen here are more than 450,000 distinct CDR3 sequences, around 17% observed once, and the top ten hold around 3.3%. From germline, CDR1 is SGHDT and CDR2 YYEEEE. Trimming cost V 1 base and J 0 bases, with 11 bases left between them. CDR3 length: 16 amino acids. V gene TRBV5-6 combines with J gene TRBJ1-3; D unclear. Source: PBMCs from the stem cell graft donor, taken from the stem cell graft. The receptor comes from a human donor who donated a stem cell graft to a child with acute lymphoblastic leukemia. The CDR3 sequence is CASSLLSTYSGNTIYF. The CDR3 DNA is TGTGCCAGCAGCTTGCTTTCAACCTACTCTGGAAACACCATATATTTT.